The rows below give T cell receptor beta chains drawn from one sample of a study of PD-L1 blockade in urothelial cancer. Some clones are missing from TCRdb's copy, which holds only in-frame ones; the method was immunoSEQ multiplex PCR. Among about 100,000 clones, about nine tenths were seen once, and the ten largest hold around 0.92%. Specimen: PBMCs, collected around atezolizumab (anti-PD-L1) treatment. The source is a woman aged 80 or older with urothelial cancer. Each CDR3 is given with its conserved first and last residue. D genes are given only for firm matches. Expanded clones get a size class; other rows say once, few or many, or leave the size out.

j_gene	v_gene	abundance	d_gene	CDR3aa	CDR3nt
TRBJ2-2	TRBV19	.	TRBD1	CASLRDRETGELFF	TGTGCCAGCCTTCGGGACAGGGAAACCGGGGAGCTGTTTTTT
TRBJ2-7	TRBV4-1	.	TRBD1	CASSPRTGGSYEQYF	TGCGCCAGCAGCCCGCGGACAGGGGGTTCCTACGAGCAGTACTTC
TRBJ1-4	TRBV9	.	.	CASSPWGETNEKLFF	TGTGCCAGCAGCCCCTGGGGGGAAACTAATGAAAAACTGTTTTTT
TRBJ2-7	TRBV18	.	.	CASSPSENRGQYF	TGTGCCAGCTCACCATCGGAAAATCGGGGGCAGTACTTC
TRBJ2-7	TRBV7-9	.	.	CASRSPGERNEQYF	TGTGCCAGCAGGTCGCCCGGGGAGAGAAACGAGCAGTACTTC
TRBJ2-7	TRBV29-1	.	.	CSVEDPLLQGSYEQYF	TGCAGCGTTGAAGATCCTCTACTACAGGGCTCCTACGAGCAGTACTTC
TRBJ1-1	TRBV11-1	.	TRBD1	CASSLTDRGDYEAFF	TGTGCCAGCAGCTTAACTGACAGGGGAGATTATGAAGCTTTCTTT
TRBJ1-4	TRBV7-2	.	.	CASSPQVGRGDEKLFF	TGTGCCAGCAGCCCCCAAGTGGGCAGGGGAGACGAAAAACTGTTTTTT
TRBJ1-1	TRBV19	.	.	CASSITGTEAFF	TGTGCCAGTAGTATAACGGGGACTGAAGCTTTCTTT
TRBJ2-5	TRBV11-2	few	TRBD1	CASSPRTGLRETQYF	TGTGCCAGCAGCCCCCGGACAGGGTTGAGGGAGACCCAGTACTTC
TRBJ2-5	TRBV5-1	.	.	CASSPENQETQYF	TGCGCCAGCAGCCCGGAGAACCAAGAGACCCAGTACTTC
TRBJ2-1	TRBV10-3	.	.	CAISESGSSYNEQFF	TGTGCCATCAGTGAATCCGGGAGCTCCTACAATGAGCAGTTCTTC
TRBJ2-7	TRBV6-1	.	TRBD1	CASRMDRGEYF	TGTGCCAGCAGGATGGACAGGGGAGAGTACTTC
TRBJ1-5	TRBV9	.	TRBD1	CASSIQGEFNQPQHF	TGTGCCAGCAGCATACAGGGGGAGTTCAATCAGCCCCAGCATTTT
TRBJ2-7	TRBV7-9	.	TRBD2	CASSSQGWWTSASYEQYF	TGTGCCAGCAGCTCTCAGGGTTGGTGGACTAGCGCATCCTACGAGCAGTACTTC
TRBJ1-1	TRBV6-5	once	.	CASSYLREGFTEAFF	TGTGCCAGCAGTTATCTTAGGGAGGGTTTCACTGAAGCTTTCTTT
TRBJ2-7	TRBV5-6	.	TRBD1	CASSSDRGYYEQYF	TGTGCCAGCAGCTCGGACAGGGGTTACTACGAGCAGTACTTC
TRBJ2-1	TRBV9	.	.	CASSVVQGPYNEQFF	TGTGCCAGCAGCGTAGTGCAGGGGCCTTACAATGAGCAGTTCTTC
TRBJ2-2	TRBV10-3	.	.	CAISAAANTGELFF	TGTGCCATCAGTGCCGCGGCGAACACCGGGGAGCTGTTTTTT
TRBJ2-7	TRBV5-1	.	TRBD2	CASSTTSGRNNEQYF	TGCGCCAGCAGCACGACTAGCGGGAGAAATAACGAGCAGTACTTC
TRBJ2-1	TRBV5-4	.	.	CASSPTKSSYNEQFF	TGTGCCAGCAGCCCAACGAAGAGCTCCTACAATGAGCAGTTCTTC
TRBJ2-7	TRBV27	few	TRBD2	CASSFPLPGGSSYEQYF	TGTGCCAGCAGTTTCCCCCTCCCTGGCGGGAGCTCCTACGAGCAGTACTTC
TRBJ2-1	TRBV5-4	.	.	CASTDSGASGTFGEQFF	TGTGCCAGCACCGACTCGGGGGCTAGCGGAACCTTTGGTGAGCAGTTCTTC